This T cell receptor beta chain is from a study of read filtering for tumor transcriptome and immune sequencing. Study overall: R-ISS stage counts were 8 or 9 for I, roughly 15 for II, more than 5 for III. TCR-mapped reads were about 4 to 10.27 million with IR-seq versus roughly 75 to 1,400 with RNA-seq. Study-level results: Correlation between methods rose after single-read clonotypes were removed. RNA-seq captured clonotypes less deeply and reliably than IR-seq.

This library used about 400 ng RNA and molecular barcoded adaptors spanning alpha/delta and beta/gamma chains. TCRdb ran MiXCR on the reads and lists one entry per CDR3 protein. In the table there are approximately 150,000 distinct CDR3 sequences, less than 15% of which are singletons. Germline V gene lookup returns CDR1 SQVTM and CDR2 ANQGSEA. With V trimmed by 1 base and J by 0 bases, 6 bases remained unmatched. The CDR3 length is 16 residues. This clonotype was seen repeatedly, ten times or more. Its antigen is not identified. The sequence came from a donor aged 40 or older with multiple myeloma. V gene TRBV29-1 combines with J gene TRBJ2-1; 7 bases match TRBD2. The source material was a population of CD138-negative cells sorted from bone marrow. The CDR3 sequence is CSVEVGGSRSYNEQFF. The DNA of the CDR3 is TGCAGCGTTGAAGTAGGCGGGAGTCGCTCCTACAATGAGCAGTTCTTC.